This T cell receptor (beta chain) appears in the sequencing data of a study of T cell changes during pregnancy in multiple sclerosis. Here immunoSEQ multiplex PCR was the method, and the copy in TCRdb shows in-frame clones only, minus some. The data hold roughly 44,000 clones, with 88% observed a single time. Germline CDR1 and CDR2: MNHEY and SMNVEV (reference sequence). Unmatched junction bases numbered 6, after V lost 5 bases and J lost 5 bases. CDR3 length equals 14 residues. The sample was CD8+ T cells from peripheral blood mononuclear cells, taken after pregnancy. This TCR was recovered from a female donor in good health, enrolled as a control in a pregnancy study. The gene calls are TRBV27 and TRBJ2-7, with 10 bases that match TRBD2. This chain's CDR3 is CASSLSGGYNEQYF. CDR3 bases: TGTGCCAGCAGTCTTAGCGGGGGGTATAACGAGCAGTACTTC.